These T cell receptor beta chains were read from a single sample in a study of T cell changes during pregnancy in multiple sclerosis. Only in-frame clones appear in the TCRdb table, and some are missing; sequencing was by immunoSEQ multiplex PCR. The sample includes tens of thousands of clones, just over 90% seen only once; the top ten take roughly 3.7%. This sample comprised CD8+ T cells from peripheral blood mononuclear cells, obtained after pregnancy. The receptors here all came from a female donor with multiple sclerosis, enrolled in a pregnancy study. Both conserved end residues are part of each CDR3. A D gene is named only where the DNA matches it firmly. Size values are once, few and many counts, or a class for expanded clones, and some rows have none.

d_gene	abundance	v_gene	j_gene	CDR3aa	CDR3nt
.	.	TRBV7-3	TRBJ2-2	CASSSRQGGYTGELFF	TGTGCCAGCAGCTCTCGACAGGGAGGATACACCGGGGAGCTGTTTTTT
.	.	TRBV2	TRBJ2-7	CASWTGSYEQYF	TGTGCCAGCTGGACGGGATCCTACGAGCAGTACTTC
TRBD1	.	TRBV7-3	TRBJ2-7	CASSLSGTESYEQYF	TGTGCCAGCAGCTTATCCGGGACAGAATCCTACGAGCAGTACTTC
TRBD2	once	TRBV11-1	TRBJ2-1	CASSTSGSTGDEQFF	TGTGCCAGCAGCACTAGCGGGAGCACGGGTGATGAGCAGTTCTTC
TRBD2	.	TRBV27	TRBJ2-1	CASSLSSGLSYNEQFF	TGTGCCAGCAGTTTATCTAGCGGGCTCTCCTACAATGAGCAGTTCTTC
TRBD2	.	TRBV2	TRBJ2-2	CASSERGVANTGELFF	TGTGCCAGCAGTGAACGGGGGGTGGCGAACACCGGGGAGCTGTTTTTT
.	.	TRBV28	TRBJ2-7	CASSLRVSYEQYF	TGTGCCAGCAGTTTACGGGTCTCCTACGAGCAGTACTTC
TRBD2	few	TRBV9	TRBJ2-3	CASRGQRGGADTQYF	TGTGCCAGCCGGGGTCAGCGGGGGGGCGCAGATACGCAGTATTTT
.	.	TRBV7-2	TRBJ2-3	CASSWEGGVTDTQYF	TGTGCCAGCAGCTGGGAGGGGGGGGTCACAGATACGCAGTATTTT
.	.	TRBV9	TRBJ2-3	CASSVGGGDTQYF	TGTGCCAGCAGCGTAGGCGGAGGGGATACGCAGTATTTT
.	.	TRBV2	TRBJ2-2	CASSEAQEGPTGELFF	TGTGCCAGCAGTGAAGCGCAGGAGGGACCCACCGGGGAGCTGTTTTTT
.	.	TRBV4-2	TRBJ1-5	CASSPETYSNQPQHF	TGTGCCAGCAGCCCCGAAACCTATAGCAATCAGCCCCAGCATTTT
.	once	TRBV7-9	TRBJ2-7	CASSGNEQYF	TGTGCCAGCAGCGGCAACGAGCAGTACTTC
TRBD1	.	TRBV4-1	TRBJ2-1	CASSQDVWDRANEQFF	TGCGCCAGCAGCCAAGATGTCTGGGACAGGGCAAATGAGCAGTTCTTC
TRBD2	.	TRBV9	TRBJ2-1	CASSVGASGSPYNEQFF	TGTGCCAGCAGCGTAGGGGCTAGCGGGAGCCCCTACAATGAGCAGTTCTTC
TRBD1	.	TRBV6-6	TRBJ2-1	CASSSGTGNEQFF	TGTGCCAGCAGTTCCGGGACAGGGAATGAGCAGTTCTTC
.	.	TRBV13	TRBJ1-1	CASSLEGGPEAFF	TGTGCCAGCAGCTTAGAGGGGGGGCCTGAAGCTTTCTTT
TRBD1	.	TRBV14	TRBJ2-7	CASSPPWGQGSYEQYF	TGTGCCAGCAGCCCTCCCTGGGGACAGGGCTCTTACGAGCAGTACTTC
.	.	TRBV9	TRBJ2-6	CASSATGDSGANVLTF	TGTGCCAGCAGCGCGACAGGAGACTCTGGGGCCAACGTCCTGACTTTC
TRBD1	.	TRBV7-8	TRBJ1-1	CASSWTGLGTEAFF	TGTGCCAGCAGCTGGACAGGGTTAGGCACTGAAGCTTTCTTT
.	.	TRBV5-1	TRBJ2-5	CASKLEETQYF	TGCGCCAGCAAATTAGAAGAGACCCAGTACTTC
.	once	TRBV20-1	TRBJ2-7	CSAIHSEQYF	TGCAGTGCGATCCACAGCGAGCAGTACTTC
.	.	TRBV4-2	TRBJ2-3	CASSQGLPGTSTDTQYF	TGTGCCAGCAGCCAAGGTCTCCCCGGGACAAGCACAGATACGCAGTATTTT
.	.	TRBV7-3	TRBJ2-1	CASSLGPHEQFF	TGTGCCAGCAGCTTAGGCCCCCATGAGCAGTTCTTC
TRBD1	.	TRBV5-1	TRBJ2-1	CASSLPPGQGNNEQFF	TGCGCCAGCAGCTTACCTCCGGGACAGGGTAACAATGAGCAGTTCTTC
TRBD2	.	TRBV9	TRBJ2-1	CASSGASGGNYNEQFF	TGTGCCAGCAGCGGGGCTAGCGGGGGAAACTACAATGAGCAGTTCTTC
TRBD1	.	TRBV13	TRBJ1-2	CASSQGTGGAYGYTF	TGTGCCAGCAGCCAGGGGACAGGAGGCGCATATGGCTACACCTTC